Below, 22 T cell receptor beta chains from the same sample are listed, as sequenced in a study of blood T cell repertoires in COVID-19. Sequencing used immunoSEQ multiplex PCR; TCRdb keeps in-frame clones, though not all of them. The sample includes some 27,000 clones, roughly two thirds of them seen just once. Sequenced sample: peripheral blood. The receptors were sampled from a human donor in a cohort sampled during active COVID-19.

This chain connects TRBV6-2 or TRBV6-3 to TRBJ1-1; D ambiguous. Germline V CDR1 and CDR2: MNHEY, SVGEGT. Deletions cut 4 bases from V and 0 bases from J, with 9 bases between. The CDR3 is 14 amino acids. CDR3 nucleotides: TGTGCCAGCAGTTGGCAGGCAATGAACACTGAAGCTTTCTTT. Its protein is CASSWQAMNTEAFF.

This clone was seen more than once but under ten times. The chain carries TRBV29-1 and TRBJ1-1; tentative D call: TRBD1 (5 bases). The V end lost 7 bases, the J end lost 5 bases, and 17 bases lay between the germline ends. Germline values: CDR1 SQVTM, CDR2 ANQGSEA. CDR3 length: 13 residues. The CDR3 region has the DNA TGCAGCGGCTGCGGGGGGAGGGGAACTGAAGCTTTCTTT. It is translated as CSGCGGRGTEAFF.

This clone was observed a few times. The J gene is TRBJ2-1, the V gene TRBV27; 11 bases are a match to TRBD2. Germline CDR1 reads MNHEY; CDR2 reads SMNVEV (reference sequence). With V trimmed by 6 bases and J by 8 bases, 9 bases remained unmatched. This CDR3 spans 15 amino acids. As DNA, the CDR3 is TGTGCCAGCAGAATATCTAGCGGGAGGACCCATGAGCAGTTCTTC. It codes for CASRISSGRTHEQFF.

This sequence joins TRBV9 and TRBJ2-7, with unresolved D. Deletions cut 0 bases from V and 1 base from J, with 11 bases between. Per germline, CDR1 SGDLS and CDR2 YYNGEE. There are 15 residues in the CDR3. The CDR3 DNA is TGTGCCAGCAGCGTAGGGAGTAAAGCTTCCTACGAGCAGTACTTC. It yields the protein CASSVGSKASYEQYF. Full variable domain (missing parts from reference TRBV9 and TRBJ2-7): DSGVTQTPKHLITATGQRVTLRCSPRSGDLSVYWYQQSLDQGLQFLIQYYNGEERAKGNILERFSAQQFPDLHSELNLSSLELGDSALYFCASSVGSKASYEQYFGPGTRLTVT.

The table lists this clone with a few counts. The chain uses TRBV5-1 and TRBJ2-2; 7 bases are shared with TRBD1. V trimming: 5 bases; J trimming: 1 base; junction bases outside the gene matches: 5. The CDR3 consists of 15 residues. Germline V gives CDR1 SGHRS, CDR2 YFSETQ. This CDR3 is CASRRGQMNTGELFF. In DNA form, the CDR3 reads TGCGCCAGCAGACGGGGACAGATGAACACCGGGGAGCTGTTTTTT.

The J gene is TRBJ2-1, the V gene TRBV7-9; 9 nucleotides match TRBD2. This CDR3 has 15 amino acids. V lost 1 base and J lost 4; bases outside the gene matches: 2. Per germline, CDR1 SEHNR and CDR2 FQNEAQ (reference sequence). The CDR3 nucleotides read TGTGCCAGCAGCTTAGTTAGCGGGGGATACAATGAGCAGTTCTTC. Protein: CASSLVSGGYNEQFF. Full variable domain (remainder filled in from reference TRBV7-9 and TRBJ2-1): DTGVSQNPRHKITKRGQNVTFRCDPISEHNRLYWYRQTLGQGPEFLTYFQNEAQLEKSRLLSDRFSAERPKGSFSTLEIQRTEQGDSAMYLCASSLVSGGYNEQFFGPGTRLTVL.

The rearrangement uses TRBV25-1 and TRBJ2-2; 10 bases match TRBD2. The CDR3 totals 17 residues. Unmatched junction bases numbered 11, after V lost 5 bases and J lost 5 bases. Looked up from germline, CDR1 is MGHDK and CDR2 is SYGVNS. CDR3 in DNA: TGTGCCAGCAGTAAATCCAGCGGGAGGGCCTTGACCGGGGAGCTGTTTTTT. Translation gives CASSKSSGRALTGELFF.

This clone was observed a handful of times. The rearrangement links TRBV5-1 to TRBJ2-5; tentatively, D is TRBD2 (5 bases). CDR1 and CDR2 (germline): SGHRS, YFSETQ. Trimming took 5 bases from V and 4 from J, leaving 9 bases between them. CDR3 length equals 12 residues. CDR3 sequence reads: CASSVAPETQYF. CDR3 bases: TGCGCCAGCAGTGTAGCGCCAGAGACCCAGTACTTC. Full variable domain (remainder filled in from reference TRBV5-1 and TRBJ2-5): KAGVTQTPRYLIKTRGQQVTLSCSPISGHRSVSWYQQTPGQGLQFLFEYFSETQRNKGNFPGRFSGRQFSNSRSEMNVSTLELGDSALYLCASSVAPETQYFGPGTRLLVL.

The chain has TRBV4-3 and TRBJ2-1; TRBD2 matches 11 bases. The CDR3 totals 16 residues. In germline, CDR1 is LGHNA, CDR2 YSLEER. The V and J ends lost 2 bases and 9 bases, in that order; junction bases with no gene match: 9. The CDR3 nucleotides read TGCGCCAGCAGCCAACGCATAGCGGGGGGGGGCCGTGAGCAGTTCTTC. As protein: CASSQRIAGGGREQFF.

J is TRBJ1-5 and V is TRBV21-1. TRBV21-1 is annotated as a pseudogene. CDR3 length: 15 amino acids. The CDR3, as DNA: TGTGCCAGCAGTACCGGAGGGGAGGTCTATCAGCCCCAGCATTTT. As protein: CASSTGGEVYQPQHF.

The chain joins TRBV7-2 to TRBJ2-3, with 14 bases aligning to TRBD2. This CDR3 region has 18 residues. Unmatched junction bases numbered 7, after V lost 1 base and J lost 4 bases. Germline V gene sequence: CDR1 SGHTA, CDR2 FQGNSA. CDR3 residues: CASSLVFGLAGGADTQYF. Written as DNA, the CDR3 is TGTGCCAGCAGCTTAGTATTTGGACTAGCGGGGGGTGCAGATACGCAGTATTTT. Combining the CDR3 with reference TRBV7-2 and TRBJ2-3 gives the whole variable domain GAGVSQSPSNKVTEKGKDVELRCDPISGHTALYWYRQSLGQGLEFLIYFQGNSAPDKSGLPSDRFSAERTGGSVSTLTIQRTQQEDSAVYLCASSLVFGLAGGADTQYFGPGTRLTVL.

The chain couples TRBV23-1 to TRBJ2-7; 7 bases agree with TRBD1. TRBV23-1 falls under the ORF class, with uncertain function. The CDR3 loop spans 13 amino acids. V shed 0 bases, J shed 4 bases, and the junction held 0 bases outside the gene matches. The CDR3 region has the DNA TGCGCCAGCAGTCAATCGGACAGGTACGAGCAGTACTTC. Its protein is CASSQSDRYEQYF.

The V call is TRBV2, the J call TRBJ1-1; D is unresolved. Germline-derived CDR1 and CDR2 are SNHLY and FYNNEI. V gave up 2 bases and J gave up 0 bases, with 16 bases separating them. CDR3 length: 17 residues. CDR3 residues: CASSEISGFFMNTEAFF. CDR3 nucleotides: TGTGCCAGCAGTGAAATATCGGGGTTCTTTATGAACACTGAAGCTTTCTTT.

The chain recombines TRBV27 with TRBJ2-7; 11 positions match TRBD2. CDR3 length: 16 residues. The V gene's germline CDR1 is MNHEY and CDR2 SMNVEV (reference sequence). V shed 6 bases and J 1 base; nucleotides not matched to a gene: 8. Here the CDR3 DNA reads TGTGCCAGCAGACCTCGCCTAGCGGGGGGATCCTACGAGCAGTACTTC. Translating it yields CASRPRLAGGSYEQYF.

This sequence joins TRBV28 and TRBJ2-7, with 7 bases identical to TRBD1. V shed 5 bases, J shed 3 bases, and the junction held 4 bases outside the gene matches. Germline CDR1 is MDHEN and CDR2 is SYDVKM. The CDR3 has 13 amino acids. The CDR3 spells CASSLTGNYEQYF. The CDR3, as DNA: TGTGCCAGCAGTCTGACAGGGAACTACGAGCAGTACTTC.

In its sample, this clone was seen many times. The chain has TRBV7-9 and TRBJ1-2; no clear D gene. Germline V gene sequence: CDR1 SEHNR, CDR2 FQNEAQ (reference sequence). Between the trimmed V and J ends, which lost 4 bases and 3 bases, there was a span of 21 bases. This CDR3 comprises 17 residues. The CDR3 DNA sequence: TGTGCCAGCAGCTCCCTACGCGCCGGGTTGGGTGACTATGGCTACACCTTC. This encodes CASSSLRAGLGDYGYTF.

V and J are TRBV6-2 or TRBV6-3 and TRBJ2-5, with TRBD1 identical over 9 bases. The V and J ends lost 2 bases and 4 bases, in that order; junction bases with no gene match: 8. Germline lookup yields CDR1 MNHEY and CDR2 SVGEGT. This CDR3 has 16 amino acids. In DNA form, the CDR3 reads TGTGCCAGCAGTTACCGGCGGGACAGGGTGGGAGAGACCCAGTACTTC. This sequence encodes CASSYRRDRVGETQYF.

The rearrangement uses TRBV5-1 and TRBJ2-2; no firm D call. Germline values: CDR1 SGHRS, CDR2 YFSETQ. This CDR3 is built from 14 residues. V lost 9 bases and J 0 bases, leaving 12 bases between the germline ends. The CDR3 loop is CATYEASNTGELFF. In nucleotides, the CDR3 is TGCGCCACCTACGAGGCTTCGAACACCGGGGAGCTGTTTTTT.

This chain connects TRBV7-9 to TRBJ2-7; 7 bases match TRBD1. CDR3 length: 19 amino acids. CDR1 and CDR2 from the germline V gene are SEHNR and FQNEAQ (reference sequence). Trimming removed 3 bases from V and 0 bases from J; junction bases left unmatched: 17. The DNA for the CDR3 is TGTGCCAGCAGCTTTTCCCAGGGACAGACGAGACAGAGCTCCTACGAGCAGTACTTC. Its translation is CASSFSQGQTRQSSYEQYF.

This rearrangement joins TRBV7-9 to TRBJ1-4; possible D gene TRBD1, 5 bases. The V and J ends lost 6 bases and 7 bases respectively, with 12 bases between them. Germline CDR1 reads SEHNR; CDR2 reads FQNEAQ (reference sequence). CDR3 length: 13 amino acids. The CDR3 region is CASSLGGGEKLFF. CDR3 sequence (DNA): TGTGCCAGCAGTCTCGGGGGAGGTGAAAAACTGTTTTTT.

This chain connects TRBV3-1 (or the pseudogene TRBV3-2) to TRBJ1-2; D gene unclear. Trimming shortened V by 0 bases and J by 2 bases, and 10 bases separated the two germline ends. The germline gives CDR1 LGHDT, CDR2 YNNKEL (reference sequence). The length of the CDR3 is 15 residues. CDR3 bases: TGTGCCAGCAGCCAAGATTTAATTCTGAACTATGGCTACACCTTC. It encodes CASSQDLILNYGYTF.

The chain links TRBV27 to TRBJ2-7; 10 bases align to TRBD2. Per the germline V gene, CDR1 is MNHEY and CDR2 is SMNVEV (reference sequence). The CDR3 covers 16 residues. Trimming at V came to 0 bases and at J to 4 bases, leaving 6 bases not matched to a gene. The CDR3 loop reads CASSLSSGLAAYEQYF. The CDR3 DNA is TGTGCCAGCAGTTTATCTAGCGGACTAGCGGCATACGAGCAGTACTTC.